The 20 T cell receptor beta chains in this list originate from one sample, sequenced in a study of blood T cell repertoires in COVID-19. The table came from immunoSEQ multiplex PCR; TCRdb's copy has only in-frame clones and leaves some out. The data contain approximately 280,000 clones, around 84% of them seen just once; the ten biggest clones take up 5%. Sequencing was carried out using PBMCs or T cells enriched from blood (not recorded which). These receptors were taken from a middle-aged man who had been exposed to COVID-19.

The rearrangement links TRBV5-4 to TRBJ2-7, with D perhaps TRBD2 (5 bases). Trimming pared 4 bases from V and 6 bases from J, leaving 14 bases between. The CDR3 length is 13 residues. Germline V gene sequence: CDR1 SGHNT, CDR2 YYREEE (reference sequence). CDR3 coding DNA: TGTGCCAGCAGCCCCTTGCCGGGGAGCGAGCAGTACTTC. This codes for CASSPLPGSEQYF.

This clone has a handful of counts. The chain carries TRBV5-4 and TRBJ1-1; no clear D gene. Trimming cost V 4 bases and J 3 bases, with 19 bases left between them. CDR3 length: 16 amino acids. Germline-derived CDR1 and CDR2 are SGHNT and YYREEE (reference sequence). CDR3 amino acids: CASSRDQRSVYTEAFF. For the CDR3, the DNA is TGTGCCAGCAGCCGAGATCAAAGAAGCGTCTACACTGAAGCTTTCTTT.

The chain links TRBV11-2 to TRBJ1-6; D unclear. Trimming shortened V by 5 bases and J by 6 bases, and 20 bases separated the two germline ends. The CDR3 runs 17 residues. Germline values: CDR1 SGHAT, CDR2 FQNNGV. The CDR3 here is CASSPQHIPNPNSPLHF. The CDR3 DNA sequence: TGTGCCAGCAGCCCGCAACACATACCCAACCCTAATTCACCCCTCCACTTT.

V is TRBV10-3 and J is TRBJ1-2; TRBD1 agrees at 9 bases. The CDR3 extends over 14 amino acids. J gave up 4 bases and V 8 bases, and 8 bases lay outside the gene matches. Germline loops: CDR1 ENHRY, CDR2 SYGVKD. This chain's CDR3 is CAIGPGTGIYGYTF. The CDR3 bases are TGTGCCATCGGACCGGGGACAGGGATCTATGGCTACACCTTC.

The chain joins TRBV9 to TRBJ1-5; 7 positions match TRBD1. The germline V gene has CDR1 SGDLS and CDR2 YYNGEE. The CDR3 length is 15 residues. Trimming took 4 bases from V and 4 from J; bases not matched to a gene: 8. The CDR3 spells CASSPGTDPNQPQHF. The CDR3 DNA is TGTGCCAGCAGCCCAGGGACAGACCCAAATCAGCCCCAGCATTTT. The full variable domain, rest sourced from reference TRBV9 and TRBJ1-5, is DSGVTQTPKHLITATGQRVTLRCSPRSGDLSVYWYQQSLDQGLQFLIQYYNGEERAKGNILERFSAQQFPDLHSELNLSSLELGDSALYFCASSPGTDPNQPQHFGDGTRLSIL.

The rearrangement uses TRBV19 and TRBJ1-3, with D unresolved. Germline CDR1 reads LNHDA; CDR2 reads SQIVND (reference sequence). V was cut by 3 bases and J by 4 bases, with 10 bases left in between. This CDR3 is 14 amino acids long. CDR3 bases: TGTGCCAGTAGTATCAGTAGCGTCGGAAACACCATATATTTT. Translated: CASSISSVGNTIYF.

The V call is TRBV5-8, the J call TRBJ1-1; a weak D match, TRBD1 (5 bases). Trimming removed 4 bases from V and 7 bases from J, with 14 bases in between. The CDR3 is 13 residues long. Germline lookup yields CDR1 SGHTS and CDR2 YDEGEE. CDR3 region: CASSTDRDSEAFF. The DNA of the CDR3 is TGTGCCAGCAGCACCGATCGAGACAGTGAAGCTTTCTTT.

V usage is TRBV2 and J usage is TRBJ2-7; TRBD1 matches at 9 bases. Germline CDR1 and CDR2: SNHLY and FYNNEI. With 3 bases clipped from V and 4 bases from J, the junction kept 4 bases outside the gene matches. The CDR3 covers 14 residues. The CDR3 region is CASSEQGQGYEQYF. The CDR3 nucleotides are TGTGCCAGCAGTGAGCAGGGACAGGGATACGAGCAGTACTTC.

The count of this clone is one. The chain carries TRBV4-1 and TRBJ1-2, with D perhaps TRBD1 (5 bases). Trimming cost V 1 base and J 5 bases, with 14 bases left between them. Germline loops: CDR1 MGHRA, CDR2 YSYEKL. The CDR3 spans 15 residues. The CDR3 loop reads CASSQVTGPSYGYTF. The CDR3 bases are TGCGCCAGCAGCCAAGTTACAGGTCCATCTTATGGCTACACCTTC.

This clone was observed a handful of times. This chain uses TRBV4-1 with TRBJ1-2, with a possible D match to TRBD1 (5 bases). From germline, CDR1 is MGHRA and CDR2 YSYEKL. V was shortened by 11 bases and J by 7 bases, with 23 bases between the two germline ends. The length of the CDR3 is 14 residues. CDR3: CASQNSLGGAGYTF. For the CDR3, the DNA is TGCGCCTCCCAGAATTCACTCGGCGGGGCTGGCTACACCTTC.

This chain connects TRBV30 to TRBJ2-5, with D possibly matching TRBD2 (5 bases). The CDR3 length is 12 residues. V was clipped by 3 bases and J by 5 bases, with 10 bases between them. CDR1 GTSNPN and CDR2 SVGIG come from the germline V gene (reference sequence). Written as DNA, the CDR3 is TGTGCCTGGAGAGGTATAGCGGAGACCCAGTACTTC. This gives the protein CAWRGIAETQYF.

In this sample, this clone turned up a few times. The genes are TRBV9 and TRBJ2-1; D perhaps matches TRBD1 (5 bases). The length of the CDR3 is 14 residues. Germline V lookup: CDR1 SGDLS, CDR2 YYNGEE. Trimming shortened V by 4 bases and J by 7 bases, and 15 bases separated the two germline ends. The CDR3 is CASSSKGWGNEQFF. The CDR3 bases are TGTGCCAGCAGCTCAAAGGGGTGGGGAAATGAGCAGTTCTTC. The entire variable domain, with the rest obtained from reference TRBV9 and TRBJ2-1, is as follows: DSGVTQTPKHLITATGQRVTLRCSPRSGDLSVYWYQQSLDQGLQFLIQYYNGEERAKGNILERFSAQQFPDLHSELNLSSLELGDSALYFCASSSKGWGNEQFFGPGTRLTVL.

The J gene is TRBJ2-1, the V gene TRBV30; maybe TRBD1 (6 bases). The V and J ends lost 2 bases and 5 bases respectively, with 13 bases between them. This CDR3 region has 14 residues. From germline, CDR1 is GTSNPN and CDR2 SVGIG (reference sequence). Here the CDR3 reads CAWSRGNRDNEQFF. In nucleotides, the CDR3 is TGTGCCTGGAGTAGGGGGAACAGGGACAATGAGCAGTTCTTC. The whole variable domain, filled in from reference TRBV30 and TRBJ2-1, reads SQTIHQWPATLVQPVGSPLSLECTVEGTSNPNLYWYRQAAGRGLQLLFYSVGIGQISSEVPQNLSASRPQDRQFILSSKKLLLSDSGFYLCAWSRGNRDNEQFFGPGTRLTVL.

The chain has TRBV10-2 and TRBJ2-1; 7 bases agree with TRBD2. J gave up 4 bases and V 3 bases, and 6 bases lay outside the gene matches. CDR1 is WSHSY, CDR2 SAAADI, per germline. This CDR3 has 15 residues. In DNA form, the CDR3 reads TGCGCCAGCAGTGAATTGAGAGCGGGGTACAATGAGCAGTTCTTC. Protein: CASSELRAGYNEQFF.

The rearrangement uses TRBV5-4 and TRBJ2-7, with D perhaps matching TRBD1 (6 bases). Trimming shortened V by 5 bases and J by 1 base, and 13 bases separated the two germline ends. The germline CDR1 and CDR2 sequences are SGHNT and YYREEE (reference sequence). The CDR3 length is 14 residues. The CDR3: CASRQGGGSYEQYF. The DNA for the CDR3 is TGTGCCAGCAGACAGGGTGGAGGATCCTACGAGCAGTACTTC.

The CDR3 protein is CASSLRTSGRSDEQFF. CDR3 DNA: TGTGCCAGCAGTTTAAGGACTAGCGGGAGGAGTGATGAGCAGTTCTTC. V is TRBV27 and J is TRBJ2-1; TRBD2 matches at 14 bases. The V gene's germline CDR1 is MNHEY and CDR2 SMNVEV (reference sequence). This CDR3 comprises 16 residues. V was clipped by 2 bases and J by 8 bases; unmatched bases: 5.

This sequence joins TRBV14 and TRBJ2-7; perhaps TRBD2 as D (5 bases). V lost 2 bases to trimming and J lost 1 base, with 12 bases between them. CDR3 length: 15 residues. Germline CDR1 reads SGHDN; CDR2 reads FVKESK. The CDR3 coding sequence is TGTGCCAGCAGCCAAAAGAGCAGCGGTTCCTACGAGCAGTACTTC. Translating it yields CASSQKSSGSYEQYF.

This clone was seen a handful of times. The chain is built from TRBV2 and TRBJ1-2; TRBD1 is a possible D gene (5 bases). The CDR3 contains 15 residues. Between the trimmed V and J ends, which lost 3 bases and 3 bases, there was a span of 14 bases. Germline V gene data show CDR1 as SNHLY and CDR2 as FYNNEI. The CDR3 here is CASSEGGGGYYGYTF. The CDR3 bases are TGTGCCAGCAGTGAGGGTGGGGGAGGCTACTATGGCTACACCTTC. Full variable domain (rest looked up from reference TRBV2 and TRBJ1-2): EPEVTQTPSHQVTQMGQEVILRCVPISNHLYFYWYRQILGQKVEFLVSFYNNEISEKSEIFDDQFSVERPDGSNFTLKIRSTKLEDSAMYFCASSEGGGGYYGYTFGSGTRLTVV.

The V gene is TRBV2, the J gene TRBJ1-1, with D hard to call. V was trimmed by 5 bases and J by 0 bases, leaving 10 bases between them. The CDR3 covers 14 residues. Germline V lookup: CDR1 SNHLY, CDR2 FYNNEI. The CDR3 reads CASSWRRVNTEAFF. In nucleotides, the CDR3 is TGTGCCAGCAGTTGGAGGCGTGTGAACACTGAAGCTTTCTTT.

The rearrangement links TRBV3-1 (or the pseudogene TRBV3-2) to TRBJ2-1; D is unresolved. Trimming pared 6 bases from V and 2 bases from J, leaving 5 bases between. Germline V gene data show CDR1 as LGHDT and CDR2 as YNNKEL (reference sequence). The CDR3 is 12 amino acids. The CDR3 loop is CASSLPYNEQFF. In nucleotides, the CDR3 is TGTGCCAGCAGTCTACCCTACAATGAGCAGTTCTTC.